This TCR beta chain was identified during a study of radiotherapy plus CTLA-4 blockade in lung cancer. About the study: Around 19% of enrolled patients responded objectively, and around 30% had disease control.

The germline V and J ends were trimmed by 5 bases and 8 bases, with 33 bases remaining between them. Looked up from germline, CDR1 is LNHDA and CDR2 is SQIVND (reference sequence). The CDR3 has 19 amino acids. The study gave focal radiation plus ipilimumab CTLA-4 blockade to patients with chemo-refractory metastatic non-small-cell lung cancer. Profiled with immunoSEQ multiplex PCR; TCRdb holds only in-frame clones, not every one. The sample records some 51,000 clones, 70% to 80% being singletons. Concerning this clone itself: Antigen: not known.

Points from the study as a whole: TCR clones originating in tumors grew in number in blood after radiotherapy plus ipilimumab.

The source is a human donor with non-small cell lung cancer who had a complete response to radiotherapy plus ipilimumab. V and J are TRBV19 and TRBJ1-2; tentatively, D is TRBD1 (6 bases). Sequencing was performed on peripheral blood, taken from a patient treated with radiotherapy plus ipilimumab. The CDR3 region is CASSLQGSFHYSQGGGYTF. CDR3 sequence (DNA): TGTGCCAGTAGTCTACAGGGTTCCTTCCACTATTCCCAAGGTGGCGGCTACACCTTC.